Below, 27 T cell receptor beta chains from the same sample are listed, as sequenced in a study of blood T cell repertoires in COVID-19. TCRdb's copy holds only in-frame clones and misses some; the assay was immunoSEQ multiplex PCR. The table lists 150,000 to 200,000 clones, around 84% of them singletons. What was sequenced was peripheral blood. These TCRs come from a woman between 70 and 85 years old with COVID-19, enrolled during active disease.

The chain is built from TRBV7-3 and TRBJ2-2, with a possible D match to TRBD1 (6 bases). Trimming shortened V by 8 bases and J by 1 base, and 20 bases separated the two germline ends. The CDR3 sequence is 17 residues long. The germline V gene has CDR1 SGHTA and CDR2 FQGTGA. The CDR3 loop reads CASLQRKTGRNTGELFF. For the CDR3, the DNA is TGTGCCAGCTTGCAAAGGAAGACAGGCCGGAACACCGGGGAGCTGTTTTTT.

The count of this clone is one. This chain joins TRBV7-9 and TRBJ2-7, with 7 bases that match TRBD2. Germline CDR1 is SEHNR and CDR2 is FQNEAQ (reference sequence). The CDR3 totals 12 residues. V shed 7 bases and J 6 bases; nucleotides not matched to a gene: 6. The CDR3 loop is CASTPRGVEQYF. In nucleotides, the CDR3 is TGTGCCAGCACCCCACGGGGGGTCGAGCAGTACTTC. Drawing the rest from reference TRBV7-9 and TRBJ2-7, the complete variable domain is DTGVSQNPRHKITKRGQNVTFRCDPISEHNRLYWYRQTLGQGPEFLTYFQNEAQLEKSRLLSDRFSAERPKGSFSTLEIQRTEQGDSAMYLCASTPRGVEQYFGPGTRLTVT.

The V gene is TRBV29-1, the J gene TRBJ2-6; 7 bases fit TRBD1. V was pared by 6 bases and J by 1 base, with 3 bases of the junction left unmatched. The CDR3 totals 14 residues. Germline CDR1 and CDR2: SQVTM and ANQGSEA. The CDR3: CSVAGGSGANVLTF. DNA for the CDR3: TGCAGCGTAGCAGGGGGTTCTGGGGCCAACGTCCTGACTTTC.

The chain links TRBV10-1 to TRBJ2-5; possibly TRBD2 for D (6 bases). The CDR3 spans 13 residues. Trimming shortened V by 8 bases and J by 0 bases, and 10 bases separated the two germline ends. Germline V lookup: CDR1 WNHNN, CDR2 SYGVQD (reference sequence). The CDR3 loop reads CASGGLDQETQYF. The CDR3 DNA is TGCGCCAGCGGGGGACTGGACCAAGAGACCCAGTACTTC.

The CDR3 DNA follows: TGCGCCAGCAGCTACGGGACAGGAGGGACTGAAGCTTTCTTT. Translating gives CASSYGTGGTEAFF. The V call is TRBV5-1, the J call TRBJ1-1; TRBD1 matches at 8 bases. The germline V gene encodes CDR1 SGHRS and CDR2 YFSETQ. Unmatched junction bases numbered 6, after V lost 3 bases and J lost 5 bases. This CDR3 is 14 amino acids long.

This rearrangement joins TRBV28 to TRBJ1-5; the D gene is possibly TRBD1 (6 bases). Germline V gives CDR1 MDHEN, CDR2 SYDVKM. This CDR3 has 12 residues. V was trimmed by 11 bases and J by 3 bases, leaving 11 bases between them. CDR3 sequence (DNA): TGTGCCTCCCAGGGGACCAATCAGCCCCAGCATTTT. It specifies CASQGTNQPQHF.

The chain links TRBV12-3 or TRBV12-4 to TRBJ1-2, with D tentatively TRBD1 (5 bases). The V gene lost 3 bases and the J gene lost 8 bases, with 13 bases spanning the gap. This CDR3 region has 13 residues. CDR3 bases: TGTGCCAGCAGTTTGGGGGGACTCAGAGGCTACACCTTC. Translating it yields CASSLGGLRGYTF.

A remark on this clone: Other DNA sequences in the sample encode the same CDR3. CDR3 sequence reads: CASSLRDRDSPLHF. CDR3 nucleotide sequence: TGTGCCAGCAGTCTCCGGGACAGAGATTCACCCCTCCACTTT. This chain connects TRBV2 to TRBJ1-6; 7 bases line up with TRBD1. Germline V lookup: CDR1 SNHLY, CDR2 FYNNEI. CDR3 length: 14 amino acids. The V gene end was trimmed by 5 bases and the J gene end by 8 bases; junction bases not matched to a gene: 6.

The chain recombines TRBV11-2 with TRBJ2-5, with D possibly being TRBD1 (5 bases). Germline CDR1 SGHAT, CDR2 FQNNGV. V shed 2 bases and J shed 3 bases, with 10 bases lying between them. There are 14 residues in the CDR3. CDR3: CASSLFGREETQYF. The CDR3 coding sequence is TGTGCCAGCAGCTTATTTGGCAGGGAAGAGACCCAGTACTTC.

The chain uses TRBV9 and TRBJ1-2, with 9 bases fitting TRBD1. This CDR3 spans 16 amino acids. With 3 bases clipped from V and 2 bases from J, the junction kept 8 bases outside the gene matches. Germline assignment: CDR1 SGDLS and CDR2 YYNGEE. The CDR3 nucleotides are TGTGCCAGCAGCGGGAGGGTGGGACAGGGCAACTATGGCTACACCTTC. It yields the protein CASSGRVGQGNYGYTF.

The chain employs TRBV12-3 or TRBV12-4 and TRBJ1-1; D is unclear. Trimming pared 2 bases from V and 3 bases from J, leaving 7 bases between. The CDR3 has 13 amino acids. In nucleotides, the CDR3 is TGTGCCAGCAGTTTAACAGTGGACACTGAAGCTTTCTTT. It encodes CASSLTVDTEAFF.

The chain is built from TRBV5-1 and TRBJ1-1; TRBD1 matches 8 bases. Germline CDR1 is SGHRS and CDR2 is YFSETQ. After removal of 0 bases from V and 4 bases from J, the junction contained 5 bases not matched to a gene. The CDR3 is 15 amino acids. The CDR3 spells CASSLVGQGLTEAFF. CDR3 nucleotide sequence: TGCGCCAGCAGCTTGGTTGGACAGGGTCTCACTGAAGCTTTCTTT.

The chain joins TRBV15 to TRBJ2-7, with TRBD2 matching 8 bases. The J segment lost 3 bases and the V segment lost 8 bases, leaving 12 bases of the junction unmatched. Germline loops: CDR1 LNHNV, CDR2 YYDKDF (reference sequence). The CDR3 is 15 residues long. This CDR3 reads CATREGLYSSYEQYF. The CDR3, as DNA: TGTGCCACCCGGGAGGGGTTGTATAGTAGCTACGAGCAGTACTTC.

The V and J genes are TRBV5-1 and TRBJ2-7; D is possibly TRBD2 (6 bases). CDR3 size: 14 residues. CDR1 SGHRS and CDR2 YFSETQ come from the germline V gene. Trimming shortened V by 5 bases and J by 3 bases, and 15 bases separated the two germline ends. The CDR3 bases are TGCGCCAGCAGTTTGATCGGGGGTAGCTACGAGCAGTACTTC. Translating it yields CASSLIGGSYEQYF.

This chain joins TRBV18 and TRBJ1-6; TRBD1 matches 7 bases. The germline gives CDR1 KGHSH, CDR2 LQKENI. Germline trimming cut 8 bases from V and 8 bases from J; bases unmatched to any gene: 9. CDR3 length equals 14 residues. The CDR3 DNA reads as TGTGCCAGCGCGACCGGGACAGAATATTCACCCCTCCACTTT. Amino acids: CASATGTEYSPLHF.

This chain connects TRBV19 to TRBJ1-2, with D possibly TRBD1 on 5 matching bases. The germline gives CDR1 LNHDA, CDR2 SQIVND (reference sequence). The CDR3 totals 12 residues. Trimming removed 11 bases at V and 6 bases at J, with 16 bases between. CDR3 DNA: TGTGCCTCCGTCGGCAGGGTTGATGGCTACACCTTC. Translation: CASVGRVDGYTF.

This clone was seen once. V and J are TRBV19 and TRBJ1-6, with D unclear. There are 11 residues in the CDR3. The ends were cut back, 6 bases at V and 7 bases at J, with 4 bases in the middle. Germline CDR1 LNHDA, CDR2 SQIVND (reference sequence). This chain's CDR3 is CASSQNSPLHF. Here the CDR3 DNA reads TGTGCCAGTAGCCAAAATTCACCCCTCCACTTT. Variable domain in full (rest from reference TRBV19 and TRBJ1-6): DGGITQSPKYLFRKEGQNVTLSCEQNLNHDAMYWYRQDPGQGLRLIYYSQIVNDFQKGDIAEGYSVSREKKESFPLTVTSAQKNPTAFYLCASSQNSPLHFGNGTRLTVT.

The chain carries TRBV10-2 and TRBJ1-5; a weak D match, TRBD1 (6 bases). The CDR3 runs 15 residues. Between the trimmed V and J ends, which lost 2 bases and 5 bases, there was a span of 13 bases. Per the germline V gene, CDR1 is WSHSY and CDR2 is SAAADI. The CDR3 bases are TGCGCCAGCAGTGAGACGGGGGGCCGTTATCAGCCCCAGCATTTT. Protein sequence: CASSETGGRYQPQHF.

The genes are TRBV9 and TRBJ2-5, with a tentative D call TRBD1 (6 bases). This CDR3 has 15 amino acids. Trimming removed 0 bases at V and 5 bases at J, with 14 bases between. In germline, CDR1 is SGDLS, CDR2 YYNGEE. The CDR3 DNA follows: TGTGCCAGCAGCGTAGTGGGGGCGTCCCGTGAGACCCAGTACTTC. This sequence encodes CASSVVGASRETQYF. Full variable domain (remainder filled in from reference TRBV9 and TRBJ2-5): DSGVTQTPKHLITATGQRVTLRCSPRSGDLSVYWYQQSLDQGLQFLIQYYNGEERAKGNILERFSAQQFPDLHSELNLSSLELGDSALYFCASSVVGASRETQYFGPGTRLLVL.

The chain couples TRBV5-6 to TRBJ1-5, with a tentative D call TRBD1 (6 bases). Germline values: CDR1 SGHDT, CDR2 YYEEEE. The CDR3 length is 13 residues. The germline V and J ends were trimmed by 3 bases and 5 bases, with 9 bases remaining between them. CDR3 DNA sequence: TGTGCCAGCAGCTGGGGGCGGGATCAGCCCCAGCATTTT. Translating gives CASSWGRDQPQHF.

The chain employs TRBV3-1 (or the pseudogene TRBV3-2) and TRBJ2-1; D is perhaps TRBD2 (6 bases). Germline lookup yields CDR1 LGHDT and CDR2 YNNKEL (reference sequence). The CDR3 runs to 15 residues. Trimming removed 0 bases from V and 7 bases from J, with 13 bases in between. In DNA form, the CDR3 reads TGTGCCAGCAGCCAAGAGAGCCTAGGGAGGAATGAGCAGTTCTTC. Amino acid sequence: CASSQESLGRNEQFF.

The V gene is TRBV5-1, the J gene TRBJ2-4, with 9 nucleotides matching TRBD2. CDR1 and CDR2 from the germline V gene are SGHRS and YFSETQ. This CDR3 is 15 amino acids long. J lost 2 bases, V lost 4 bases, and 4 bases had no gene match. The CDR3 sequence: CASSPLAGSKNIQYF. The CDR3 bases are TGCGCCAGCAGCCCCCTAGCGGGATCCAAAAACATTCAGTACTTC.

This clone appeared a few times. The V call is TRBV3-1 (or the pseudogene TRBV3-2), the J call TRBJ1-2; the match to TRBD1 covers 7 bases. The CDR3 totals 16 residues. Trimming removed 4 bases from V and 8 bases from J; junction bases left unmatched: 16. Germline V gene data show CDR1 as LGHDT and CDR2 as YNNKEL (reference sequence). CDR3 nucleotides: TGTGCCAGCAGCCCAGCTTATGTGACAGGGTCAAAGGGCTACACCTTC. This sequence encodes CASSPAYVTGSKGYTF.

DNA for the CDR3: TGTGCCAGCACCCCGGCGGGAGGTTCCTCCAACGTCCTGACTTTC. Translating it yields CASTPAGGSSNVLTF. The gene calls are TRBV7-2 and TRBJ2-6, with 8 bases fitting TRBD2. The junction had 10 bases not matched to a gene; V was cut back by 7 bases and J by 8 bases. The CDR3 spans 15 residues. The germline gives CDR1 SGHTA, CDR2 FQGNSA.

This clone was found a few times. The chain employs TRBV14 and TRBJ2-5; 10 positions match TRBD1. The CDR3 covers 15 residues. Unmatched junction bases numbered 4, after V lost 1 base and J lost 5 bases. Germline V gene data show CDR1 as SGHDN and CDR2 as FVKESK. Here the CDR3 DNA reads TGTGCCAGCAGCCAAGGTTGGACAGGGGGGGAGACCCAGTACTTC. It encodes CASSQGWTGGETQYF. The complete variable domain, with remaining parts taken from reference TRBV14 and TRBJ2-5, reads EAGVTQFPSHSVIEKGQTVTLRCDPISGHDNLYWYRRVMGKEIKFLLHFVKESKQDESGMPNNRFLAERTGGTYSTLKVQPAELEDSGVYFCASSQGWTGGETQYFGPGTRLLVL.

J is TRBJ1-2 and V is TRBV5-1; 12 bases agree with TRBD1. This CDR3 is built from 16 residues. Germline lookup yields CDR1 SGHRS and CDR2 YFSETQ. Trimming at V came to 5 bases and at J to 7 bases, leaving 12 bases not matched to a gene. CDR3 nucleotide sequence: TGCGCCAGCAGAGGGACAGGGGGCGCAAAATATTTTGGCTACACCTTC. Its translation is CASRGTGGAKYFGYTF.

The chain recombines TRBV28 with TRBJ1-2, with D tentatively TRBD1 (5 bases). V was pared by 7 bases and J by 4 bases, with 16 bases between. Germline V lookup: CDR1 MDHEN, CDR2 SYDVKM. The CDR3 totals 14 residues. The CDR3 DNA is TGTGCCAGCAACCCATTGACAGTAATCTATGGCTACACCTTC. Translating gives CASNPLTVIYGYTF.